This T cell receptor beta chain was captured in a study of T-cell memory formation after mild COVID-19. The overall study: The TCR clusters were mostly specific to one donor. Whole-study results and caveats: In pre-infection memory, a portion of responding clones appeared, which suggested that cross-reactive memory joined.

Constant-segment-primed 5'RACE gave TCR alpha and TCR beta cDNA libraries with sample barcodes and UMIs. In TCRdb, the 5' RACE reads were re-called with MiXCR into one record per CDR3 protein. The sample lists roughly 600,000 distinct CDR3 sequences, more than 15% seen once, with approximately 12% in the top ten. Note on this clonotype: Its antigen is not known.

Trimming took 4 bases from V and 6 from J; bases not matched to a gene: 3. The CDR3 sequence is 13 residues long. Germline V gene data show CDR1 as LGHDT and CDR2 as YNNKEL (reference sequence). This chain joins TRBV3-1 and TRBJ1-2; 9 nucleotides line up with TRBD1. Sequenced material: PBMCs or a T cell subset sorted from them (not recorded which). The TCR was taken from an adult woman who had mild COVID-19 (a few samples of this study predate the infection). Cell type and time point are not known. CDR3 region: CASSPRDRDGYTF. CDR3 DNA sequence: TGTGCCAGCAGCCCCAGGGACAGGGATGGCTACACCTTC.